The source of this T cell receptor (beta chain) is a study of T cell changes during pregnancy in multiple sclerosis. Per the germline V gene, CDR1 is MDHEN and CDR2 is SYDVKM. Trimming took 5 bases from V and 4 from J; bases not matched to a gene: 9. This CDR3 region has 15 residues. The protocol was immunoSEQ multiplex PCR, while the TCRdb copy is restricted to in-frame clones and leaves out a portion. The sample includes roughly 58,000 clones, roughly nine tenths of them seen just once. The chain is built from TRBV28 and TRBJ1-1; 8 bases map to TRBD1. This receptor was identified in a female donor with multiple sclerosis, enrolled in a pregnancy study. Sequenced here: CD8+ T cells from peripheral blood mononuclear cells, sampled before pregnancy. This CDR3 is CASSPVRGQGTEAFF. For the CDR3, the DNA is TGTGCCAGCAGTCCCGTCAGGGGGCAGGGCACTGAAGCTTTCTTT.